The T cell receptor (beta chain) described here comes from a study of cytomegalovirus exposure and HLA in healthy donors. Across the whole study: Across a few hundred genotyped donors, 81% landed in the Caucasian-associated ancestry cluster. Study results and limitations: Sequencing likely caused a cluster of highly shared sequence variants.

On this clone: Its target is not known.

V lost 0 bases and J 5 bases, leaving 13 bases between the germline ends. Germline loops: CDR1 LGHNA, CDR2 YNFKEQ. This CDR3 comprises 15 residues. Both 60 Vbeta primers and 13 Jbeta primers went into the PCR. Repertoires were generated with immunoSEQ multiplex PCR, while TCRdb's copy carries only in-frame clones and drops some. The table shows around 200,000 clones, with 65% to 80% occurring only once. This TCR came from a girl aged 2 to 9 in good health and CMV-seronegative. The chain joins TRBV4-2 to TRBJ1-1; D is ambiguous. Sequenced input: PBMCs. The CDR3 nucleotides are TGTGCCAGCAGCCAAGAAGAAGGAGAGGGAACTGAAGCTTTCTTT. Protein product: CASSQEEGEGTEAFF.